The 12 T cell receptor beta chains below all came from one sample that was sequenced in a study of blood T cell repertoires in COVID-19. Clones were read by immunoSEQ multiplex PCR, and TCRdb kept only the in-frame ones, dropping some. The sample yields 150,000 or so clones, over 75% seen once. The sample taken for sequencing was peripheral blood. The receptors come from a man younger than 35 with COVID-19, enrolled during active disease.

The table lists this clone with a few counts. The V and J genes are TRBV27 and TRBJ2-4; D might be TRBD1 (7 bases). CDR3 size: 21 residues. Trimming left V 5 bases short and J 3 bases short, with 32 bases between. The germline gives CDR1 MNHEY, CDR2 SMNVEV (reference sequence). The CDR3 DNA reads TGTGCCAGCAGTCGACGCTTCCAGGGGGAGGCCGTCGCTGCGCACAAAAACATTCAGTACTTC. This encodes CASSRRFQGEAVAAHKNIQYF.

V is TRBV29-1 and J is TRBJ2-3; 9 nucleotides line up with TRBD1. This CDR3 is built from 15 residues. J gave up 3 bases and V 6 bases, and 10 bases lay outside the gene matches. Germline lookup yields CDR1 SQVTM and CDR2 ANQGSEA. The CDR3 spells CSVGGTGGGTDTQYF. DNA of the CDR3: TGCAGCGTGGGGGGTACAGGGGGCGGGACAGATACGCAGTATTTT.

Only one count was recorded for this clone. The chain recombines TRBV4-1 with TRBJ2-3; no firm D call. CDR1 and CDR2 from the germline V gene are MGHRA and YSYEKL. V lost 2 bases and J lost 2, with 5 bases in between. This CDR3 is 13 amino acids long. CDR3: CASSQYFTDTQYF. In nucleotides, the CDR3 is TGCGCCAGCAGCCAATACTTCACAGATACGCAGTATTTT.

V and J are TRBV10-3 and TRBJ2-5; 9 positions match TRBD2. J gave up 9 bases and V 10 bases, and 12 bases lay outside the gene matches. Germline V gives CDR1 ENHRY, CDR2 SYGVKD. CDR3 length: 13 residues. The CDR3 DNA sequence: TGTGCCACGGGGTTAGCGGGAGTAATCGCCCAGTACTTC. Amino acid sequence: CATGLAGVIAQYF.

This clone was seen only once. One end of the junction is discordant with germline, which a read error may explain. The chain recombines TRBV6-4 with TRBJ1-4, with a weak D call TRBD1 (6 bases). CDR1 MRHNA and CDR2 SNTAGT come from the germline V gene. The CDR3 is 15 amino acids. Here the CDR3 reads CASTGGAGTNEKLLF. The CDR3 region has the DNA TGTGCCAGCACCGGGGGGGCAGGGACTAATGAAAAACTGCTTTTT.

The chain joins TRBV7-9 to TRBJ2-4, with D possibly TRBD2 on 5 matching bases. V lost 1 base and J 8 bases, leaving 12 bases between the germline ends. Germline CDR1 is SEHNR and CDR2 is FQNEAQ (reference sequence). The CDR3 has 14 amino acids. The CDR3 sequence: CASSLGIGGDIQYF. In DNA, the CDR3 is TGTGCCAGCAGCTTAGGGATCGGAGGTGACATTCAGTACTTC.

V gene TRBV5-8 combines with J gene TRBJ1-5; maybe TRBD1 (5 bases). CDR3 length: 15 amino acids. Germline V gene sequence: CDR1 SGHTS, CDR2 YDEGEE. Trimming left V 4 bases short and J 4 bases short, with 15 bases between. CDR3 region: CASSPGHYINQPQHF. CDR3 nucleotides: TGTGCCAGCAGCCCAGGACACTACATTAATCAGCCCCAGCATTTT.

The chain is built from TRBV28 and TRBJ2-7; possibly TRBD2 for D (5 bases). V shed 3 bases and J shed 0 bases, with 15 bases lying between them. Germline CDR1 is MDHEN and CDR2 is SYDVKM. The CDR3 is 16 amino acids. CDR3 sequence reads: CASSFLGLADSYEQYF. In DNA form, the CDR3 reads TGTGCCAGCAGTTTCTTAGGACTGGCGGACTCCTACGAGCAGTACTTC.

The chain joins TRBV5-4 to TRBJ2-1, with TRBD2 matching over 12 bases. V lost 2 bases, J lost 6 bases, and 3 bases stayed unmatched. The V gene's germline CDR1 is SGHNT and CDR2 YYREEE (reference sequence). The CDR3 length is 15 residues. DNA for the CDR3: TGTGCCAGCAGCTTTGGGACTAGCGGGCTCAATGAGCAGTTCTTC. This gives the protein CASSFGTSGLNEQFF.

The V call is TRBV2, the J call TRBJ2-1; tentative D call: TRBD1 (5 bases). The CDR3 runs to 13 residues. Trimming left V 8 bases short and J 5 bases short, with 13 bases between. Germline V CDR1 and CDR2: SNHLY, FYNNEI. CDR3 amino acids: CASGAGLNNEQFF. For the CDR3, the DNA is TGTGCCAGCGGCGCAGGGTTGAACAATGAGCAGTTCTTC.

The chain joins TRBV13 to TRBJ1-1; the match to TRBD1 covers 7 bases. Trimming took 6 bases from V and 5 from J; bases not matched to a gene: 12. CDR1 and CDR2 (germline): PRHDT, FYEKMQ (reference sequence). The CDR3 covers 15 residues. The CDR3 bases are TGTGCCAGCAGTCCAGATGAAGGGGGCAGAACTGAAGCTTTCTTT. It encodes CASSPDEGGRTEAFF. Supplemented by reference TRBV13 and TRBJ1-1, the full variable domain reads AAGVIQSPRHLIKEKRETATLKCYPIPRHDTVYWYQQGPGQDPQFLISFYEKMQSDKGSIPDRFSAQQFSDYHSELNMSSLELGDSALYFCASSPDEGGRTEAFFGQGTRLTVV.

About this clone: At one end, the junction sequence differs from germline, possibly due to a read error. V is TRBV28 and J is TRBJ1-4; unclear D gene. This CDR3 has 16 amino acids. The V gene's germline CDR1 is MDHEN and CDR2 SYDVKM. In nucleotides, the CDR3 is TGTGCCAGCAGTTCCCCAGGTTCGGTTTCGAGGGAAAAACTGCTTTTT. This codes for CASSSPGSVSREKLLF.